One and the same sample provided the 27 T cell receptor beta chains below, sequenced in a study of control samples from healthy donors and cancer patients (dated by TCRdb to the early 2020s). Receptor amplification or capture employed the immunoSEQ multiplex PCR assay. TCRdb's version of the immuneACCESS table is confined to in-frame rearrangements and falls short of the full clone set. An unresolved V gene accounts for under half of the shortfall where checked; the remainder is of unknown origin. The sample contains 160,000 or so clones, 96% of them found a single time. The top ten hold over 0.9% of the sample. Sequencing input: blood. These receptors were taken from a woman aged 30 to 39 in good health.

This chain connects TRBV30 to TRBJ2-5; unclear D gene. The CDR3 totals 11 residues. CDR1 and CDR2 (germline): GTSNPN, SVGIG (reference sequence). Between the trimmed V and J ends, which lost 0 bases and 2 bases, there was a span of 1 base. The CDR3 protein is CAWSVQETQYF. CDR3 in DNA: TGTGCCTGGAGTGTACAAGAGACCCAGTACTTC.

The V call is TRBV28, the J call TRBJ1-1, with D possibly TRBD1 on 5 matching bases. The CDR3 spans 14 residues. The ends were cut back, 3 bases at V and 4 bases at J, with 12 bases in the middle. Germline CDR1 reads MDHEN; CDR2 reads SYDVKM. CDR3 sequence: CASSLGVRGTEAFF. The CDR3 DNA reads TGTGCCAGCAGTTTGGGCGTGAGGGGCACTGAAGCTTTCTTT. Combining the CDR3 with reference TRBV28 and TRBJ1-1 gives the whole variable domain DVKVTQSSRYLVKRTGEKVFLECVQDMDHENMFWYRQDPGLGLRLIYFSYDVKMKEKGDIPEGYSVSREKKERFSLILESASTNQTSMYLCASSLGVRGTEAFFGQGTRLTVV.

The chain employs TRBV6-5 and TRBJ2-7; tentatively, D is TRBD2 (6 bases). Germline V gene lookup returns CDR1 MNHEY and CDR2 SVGAGI. Trimming pared 0 bases from V and 3 bases from J, leaving 12 bases between. CDR3 size: 15 residues. As DNA, the CDR3 is TGTGCCAGCAGTTACTCGAGGGGAGGAGGCTACGAGCAGTACTTC. Protein: CASSYSRGGGYEQYF.

The CDR3 bases are TGCGCCAGCAGCTTGATGCGTCAGTACAATGAGCAGTTCTTC. It translates to CASSLMRQYNEQFF. The rearrangement uses TRBV5-1 and TRBJ2-1; D not resolved. Per the germline V gene, CDR1 is SGHRS and CDR2 is YFSETQ. Trimming removed 1 base from V and 4 bases from J, with 9 bases in between. The CDR3 has 14 residues.

The rearrangement links TRBV7-2 to TRBJ2-7; D call uncertain. Germline V gene data show CDR1 as SGHTA and CDR2 as FQGNSA. Trimming stripped 1 base from V and 5 bases from J, with 15 bases between. This CDR3 has 15 residues. CDR3 residues: CASSLGSRIGDEQYF. CDR3 coding DNA: TGTGCCAGCAGCTTAGGAAGCAGAATCGGCGACGAGCAGTACTTC.

The gene calls are TRBV7-9 and TRBJ2-1; 9 bases map to TRBD2. The CDR3 runs 14 residues. V trimming: 4 bases; J trimming: 8 bases; junction bases outside the gene matches: 6. Germline CDR1 is SEHNR and CDR2 is FQNEAQ (reference sequence). The CDR3 DNA reads as TGTGCCAGCAGCTCGGGACTAGCTTGGGATGAGCAGTTCTTC. Its protein is CASSSGLAWDEQFF.

The chain is built from TRBV7-8 and TRBJ2-2; 9 positions match TRBD2. Germline lookup yields CDR1 SGHVS and CDR2 FQNEAQ. The junction had 9 bases not matched to a gene; V was cut back by 8 bases and J by 2 bases. This CDR3 comprises 16 residues. The CDR3 region has the DNA TGTGCCAGCCCAAAGTATAGCGGGAGTAACACCGGGGAGCTGTTTTTT. It specifies CASPKYSGSNTGELFF.

This clone occurred once. The gene calls are TRBV10-3 and TRBJ2-7; 16 bases align to TRBD2. Germline assignment: CDR1 ENHRY and CDR2 SYGVKD. Unmatched junction bases numbered 10, after V lost 11 bases and J lost 6 bases. The CDR3 is made up of 15 amino acids. This chain's CDR3 is CASTGLAGGPSEQYF. The CDR3 coding sequence is TGTGCCTCAACGGGACTAGCGGGAGGGCCATCCGAGCAGTACTTC.

The chain couples TRBV5-4 to TRBJ2-2, with D tentatively TRBD1 (6 bases). Germline values: CDR1 SGHNT, CDR2 YYREEE (reference sequence). The CDR3 length is 15 residues. V was trimmed by 4 bases and J by 0 bases, leaving 10 bases between them. CDR3 in DNA: TGTGCCAGCAGCCGGACAGTTACGAACACCGGGGAGCTGTTTTTT. This encodes CASSRTVTNTGELFF.

This clone was seen more than once but under ten times. V is TRBV5-6 and J is TRBJ1-3; D gene unclear. V shed 0 bases and J shed 8 bases, with 21 bases lying between them. CDR3 length: 17 residues. Germline V lookup: CDR1 SGHDT, CDR2 YYEEEE. The chain's CDR3 is CASSLAARVMIGDTIYF. Here the CDR3 DNA reads TGTGCCAGCAGCTTGGCAGCACGCGTTATGATCGGTGACACCATATATTTT.

This clone occurred a few times. The chain joins TRBV6-5 to TRBJ1-4; possibly TRBD1 for D (6 bases). Trimming cost V 5 bases and J 8 bases, with 18 bases left between them. The CDR3 has 15 amino acids. Germline V gives CDR1 MNHEY, CDR2 SVGAGI. In DNA form, the CDR3 reads TGTGCCAGCAGTAGGGGGGAGAGGGGCGGAGAAAAACTGTTTTTT. Translating it yields CASSRGERGGEKLFF.

The V and J genes are TRBV9 and TRBJ1-1, with D perhaps matching TRBD1 (6 bases). V lost 2 bases to trimming and J lost 3 bases, with 14 bases between them. Germline V CDR1 and CDR2: SGDLS, YYNGEE. CDR3 size: 15 residues. The CDR3 loop reads CASSVGAGAYTEAFF. CDR3 in DNA: TGTGCCAGCAGCGTTGGGGCAGGGGCGTACACTGAAGCTTTCTTT. The whole variable domain, filled in from reference TRBV9 and TRBJ1-1, reads DSGVTQTPKHLITATGQRVTLRCSPRSGDLSVYWYQQSLDQGLQFLIQYYNGEERAKGNILERFSAQQFPDLHSELNLSSLELGDSALYFCASSVGAGAYTEAFFGQGTRLTVV.

As concerns this clone: Other DNA sequences in this specimen translate into the identical CDR3. The rearrangement joins TRBV5-1 to TRBJ2-7; TRBD1 matches 9 bases. The germline gives CDR1 SGHRS, CDR2 YFSETQ. The CDR3 is 14 residues long. Trimming took 1 base from V and 3 from J; bases not matched to a gene: 2. Written as DNA, the CDR3 is TGCGCCAGCAGCTTGAGACAGGGGGGCTACGAGCAGTACTTC. Amino acids: CASSLRQGGYEQYF.

This CDR3 is CATSRGVSDPPQHF. In nucleotides, the CDR3 is TGTGCCACCAGCAGAGGAGTCTCTGATCCGCCCCAGCATTTT. This chain joins TRBV15 and TRBJ1-5, with unresolved D. V was trimmed by 1 base and J by 9 bases, leaving 13 bases between them. The germline V gene has CDR1 LNHNV and CDR2 YYDKDF (reference sequence). CDR3 size: 14 residues.

The V and J genes are TRBV9 and TRBJ2-2; unclear D gene. Germline CDR1 and CDR2: SGDLS and YYNGEE. Trimming cost V 2 bases and J 4 bases, with 6 bases left between them. This CDR3 spans 13 amino acids. CDR3 coding DNA: TGTGCCAGCAGCGTCGACCTCACCGGGGAGCTGTTTTTT. Its protein product is CASSVDLTGELFF.

The chain couples TRBV13 to TRBJ1-1; 7 nucleotides align to TRBD1. The germline CDR1 and CDR2 sequences are PRHDT and FYEKMQ (reference sequence). The V segment lost 5 bases and the J segment 0 bases; nucleotides outside the gene matches: 9. The CDR3 covers 16 residues. CDR3 sequence: CASSPNRGGMNTEAFF. CDR3 nucleotide sequence: TGTGCCAGCAGCCCGAACAGGGGCGGCATGAACACTGAAGCTTTCTTT.

The V and J genes are TRBV5-8 and TRBJ1-1; 9 bases fit TRBD1. Germline CDR1 and CDR2: SGHTS and YDEGEE. The CDR3 contains 17 residues. V trimming: 0 bases; J trimming: 3 bases; junction bases outside the gene matches: 9. The CDR3 is CASSLGGTGLLDTEAFF. The CDR3 coding sequence is TGTGCCAGCAGCTTGGGGGGGACAGGGTTGCTGGACACTGAAGCTTTCTTT.

The J gene is TRBJ1-5, the V gene TRBV3-1 (or the pseudogene TRBV3-2); D remains ambiguous. Trimming removed 1 base from V and 1 base from J, with 2 bases in between. The CDR3 is 13 amino acids. Germline CDR1 is LGHDT and CDR2 is YNNKEL (reference sequence). This CDR3 reads CASSQASNQPQHF. For the CDR3, the DNA is TGTGCCAGCAGCCAAGCAAGCAATCAGCCCCAGCATTTT.

The genes are TRBV5-6 and TRBJ1-3, with 7 nucleotides matching TRBD1. This CDR3 spans 15 amino acids. Germline V CDR1 and CDR2: SGHDT, YYEEEE. V lost 4 bases and J lost 3; bases outside the gene matches: 7. CDR3 protein: CASSGETGIGNTIYF. The CDR3 DNA reads as TGTGCCAGCAGCGGCGAGACAGGGATTGGAAACACCATATATTTT.

J is TRBJ1-2 and V is TRBV5-1, with a possible D match to TRBD1 (5 bases). Trimming removed 0 bases at V and 4 bases at J, with 10 bases between. Germline-derived CDR1 and CDR2 are SGHRS and YFSETQ. CDR3 size: 14 residues. Written as DNA, the CDR3 is TGCGCCAGCAGCTTGGCGGGGGTCGGCTATGGCTACACCTTC. Translated, it gives CASSLAGVGYGYTF.

The chain joins TRBV6-5 to TRBJ2-3; TRBD2 agrees at 7 bases. V lost 0 bases, J lost 0 bases, and 3 bases stayed unmatched. Germline CDR1 MNHEY, CDR2 SVGAGI. The CDR3 totals 16 residues. The CDR3 nucleotides read TGTGCCAGCAGTTACTCGTTTAGCGGGAGCACAGATACGCAGTATTTT. Translated: CASSYSFSGSTDTQYF.

This sequence joins TRBV2 and TRBJ2-1; D possibly corresponds to TRBD2 (5 bases). Trimming left V 7 bases short and J 6 bases short, with 16 bases between. The CDR3 length is 14 residues. CDR1 is SNHLY, CDR2 FYNNEI, per germline. CDR3: CASNQDSGFNEQFF. CDR3 nucleotides: TGTGCCAGCAATCAGGACTCAGGTTTCAATGAGCAGTTCTTC.

The chain combines TRBV5-6 with TRBJ2-7; D gene unclear. Germline CDR1 reads SGHDT; CDR2 reads YYEEEE. Trimming removed 2 bases at V and 3 bases at J, with 15 bases between. This CDR3 region has 15 residues. The CDR3 reads CASSFRPLPGYEQYF. CDR3 bases: TGTGCCAGCAGCTTCAGACCCCTGCCCGGCTACGAGCAGTACTTC.

The V gene is TRBV10-3, the J gene TRBJ2-2; D is perhaps TRBD1 (6 bases). This CDR3 region has 16 residues. Germline V CDR1 and CDR2: ENHRY, SYGVKD. The ends were cut back, 10 bases at V and 0 bases at J, with 18 bases in the middle. The DNA of the CDR3 is TGTGCCACCTCAGATGGGGGCGGGTCGAACACCGGGGAGCTGTTTTTT. Encoded protein: CATSDGGGSNTGELFF.

V gene TRBV27 combines with J gene TRBJ2-1; 12 bases agree with TRBD2. Trimming took 2 bases from V and 11 from J; bases not matched to a gene: 7. Germline-derived CDR1 and CDR2 are MNHEY and SMNVEV (reference sequence). The CDR3 is made up of 15 amino acids. The CDR3 DNA reads as TGTGCCAGCAGTTTAATGTCTAGCGGGGGGGAAAAGCAGTTCTTC. Its translation: CASSLMSSGGEKQFF.

V and J are TRBV11-3 and TRBJ1-5, with 8 nucleotides matching TRBD1. V was clipped by 2 bases and J by 5 bases; unmatched bases: 5. The length of the CDR3 is 15 residues. Germline-derived CDR1 and CDR2 are SGHNT and YENEEA. The CDR3 region has the DNA TGTGCCAGCAGCTTACACCACAGGGGGGATCAGCCCCAGCATTTT. It translates to CASSLHHRGDQPQHF.

The CDR3 sequence is CASSFKGTAYEQYF. As DNA, the CDR3 is TGTGCCAGCAGTTTCAAAGGGACAGCTTACGAGCAGTACTTC. The chain has TRBV27 and TRBJ2-7; 7 bases match TRBD1. The J segment lost 4 bases and the V segment lost 3 bases, leaving 6 bases of the junction unmatched. The CDR3 has 14 residues. In germline, CDR1 is MNHEY, CDR2 SMNVEV (reference sequence).